Below are 30 T cell receptor beta chains sequenced from a single sample in a study of cytomegalovirus exposure and HLA in healthy donors. The PCR used 60 Vbeta and 13 Jbeta primers. Sequenced by immunoSEQ multiplex PCR; TCRdb stores in-frame clones only, minus some. This table holds some 180,000 clones. The source material was PBMCs. All receptors derive from a young man in good health and CMV-seronegative.

V usage is TRBV2 and J usage is TRBJ2-1, with D unclear. The CDR3 is made up of 15 amino acids. V was cut by 3 bases and J by 0 bases, with 9 bases left in between. Germline assignment: CDR1 SNHLY and CDR2 FYNNEI. CDR3 residues: CASSDSRGSYNEQFF. The CDR3 region has the DNA TGTGCCAGCAGTGACTCCCGCGGCTCCTACAATGAGCAGTTCTTC.

The chain's CDR3 is CASSKLTRRSGRETQYF. Written as DNA, the CDR3 is TGTGCCAGCAGCAAATTAACCCGGCGGAGCGGGAGGGAGACCCAGTACTTC. V usage is TRBV21-1 and J usage is TRBJ2-5; TRBD2, as called in the table, went unchecked against the DNA. TRBV21-1 is described as a pseudogene. The CDR3 spans 17 residues.

J is TRBJ2-7 and V is TRBV18; possibly TRBD2 for D (6 bases). The length of the CDR3 is 13 residues. Germline lookup yields CDR1 KGHSH and CDR2 LQKENI. The germline V and J ends were trimmed by 3 bases and 2 bases, with 8 bases remaining between them. CDR3: CASSPGLAYEQYF. The CDR3 DNA is TGTGCCAGCTCACCGGGACTTGCCTACGAGCAGTACTTC.

This sequence joins TRBV11-3 and TRBJ1-1; D remains unclear. V was clipped by 1 base and J by 1 base, with 13 bases between them. CDR1 and CDR2 from the germline V gene are SGHNT and YENEEA. CDR3 length: 16 residues. The CDR3 is CASSLGAAKSNTEAFF. The CDR3 DNA reads as TGTGCCAGCAGCTTAGGAGCAGCGAAGTCGAACACTGAAGCTTTCTTT.

The CDR3 spells CASSGGSGRVVDEQYF. The CDR3 DNA follows: TGTGCCAGCAGCGGTGGTAGCGGGAGGGTCGTCGACGAGCAGTACTTC. The rearrangement uses TRBV7-9 and TRBJ2-7; 11 positions agree with TRBD2. The germline V gene encodes CDR1 SEHNR and CDR2 FQNEAQ (reference sequence). This CDR3 spans 16 amino acids. The J segment lost 5 bases and the V segment lost 5 bases, leaving 11 bases of the junction unmatched. The full variable domain, completed using reference TRBV7-9 and TRBJ2-7, is DTGVSQNPRHKITKRGQNVTFRCDPISEHNRLYWYRQTLGQGPEFLTYFQNEAQLEKSRLLSDRFSAERPKGSFSTLEIQRTEQGDSAMYLCASSGGSGRVVDEQYFGPGTRLTVT.

This chain uses TRBV11-2 with TRBJ2-1; TRBD1 agrees at 8 bases. This CDR3 has 18 residues. From germline, CDR1 is SGHAT and CDR2 FQNNGV. V dropped 0 bases and J dropped 5; count of bases not matched to a gene: 12. CDR3 protein: CASSLDLRRQGTNNEQFF. Here the CDR3 DNA reads TGTGCCAGCAGCTTAGATCTTAGGCGACAGGGGACAAACAATGAGCAGTTCTTC.

The chain has TRBV27 and TRBJ2-3; 12 nucleotides match TRBD2. Germline CDR1 is MNHEY and CDR2 is SMNVEV (reference sequence). This CDR3 contains 19 residues. Trimming removed 10 bases from V and 1 base from J; junction bases left unmatched: 18. CDR3 sequence (DNA): TGTGCCACCTCACCTCCCCTAGCGGGGGGGCCTTTTCGCACAGATACGCAGTATTTT. Translating gives CATSPPLAGGPFRTDTQYF.

The chain joins TRBV7-9 to TRBJ2-5; 13 bases fit TRBD2. The CDR3 is made up of 16 amino acids. Germline loops: CDR1 SEHNR, CDR2 FQNEAQ (reference sequence). V lost 4 bases to trimming and J lost 3 bases; unmatched junction nucleotides: 5. The CDR3 region has the DNA TGTGCCAGCAGCTATCCGGGACTAGCGGGAAAAGAGACCCAGTACTTC. Translation gives CASSYPGLAGKETQYF.

The chain is built from TRBV25-1 and TRBJ1-1; no reliable D call. Trimming took off 5 bases at V and 3 bases at J, with 13 bases between the two ends. CDR1 is MGHDK, CDR2 SYGVNS, per germline. The CDR3 is 14 amino acids. The CDR3 reads CASSSPIPYTEAFF. For the CDR3, the DNA is TGTGCCAGCAGTAGCCCTATCCCTTACACTGAAGCTTTCTTT.

CDR3: CASSLMRQGDYNEQFF. The CDR3 DNA follows: TGTGCCAGCAGCTTGATGAGACAGGGGGACTACAATGAGCAGTTCTTC. The chain combines TRBV5-4 with TRBJ2-1; TRBD1 aligns across 9 bases. CDR1 SGHNT and CDR2 YYREEE come from the germline V gene (reference sequence). The CDR3 totals 16 residues. The V segment lost 1 base and the J segment 3 bases; nucleotides outside the gene matches: 5.

The chain carries TRBV6-6 and TRBJ1-4; no clear D gene. The CDR3 has 14 residues. Trimming pared 2 bases from V and 2 bases from J, leaving 6 bases between. CDR1 and CDR2 from the germline V gene are MNHNY and SVGAGI (reference sequence). This CDR3 reads CASSYGQTNEKLFF. The CDR3 DNA sequence: TGTGCCAGCAGTTACGGGCAGACTAATGAAAAACTGTTTTTT.

This chain connects TRBV12-5 to TRBJ2-1; 8 positions match TRBD2. The CDR3 spans 14 residues. Germline values: CDR1 LGHNT, CDR2 FRNRAP. V was pared by 3 bases and J by 7 bases, with 5 bases of the junction left unmatched. The CDR3 nucleotides read TGTGCTAGTGGTTTCGGGGGGGCTGCTAATGAGCAGTTCTTC. Its protein is CASGFGGAANEQFF.

J is TRBJ1-2 and V is TRBV2, with a possible D match to TRBD1 (6 bases). The V and J ends lost 4 bases and 4 bases respectively, with 10 bases between them. This CDR3 is built from 13 residues. Germline V gene data show CDR1 as SNHLY and CDR2 as FYNNEI. The CDR3 coding sequence is TGTGCCAGCAGTGCGGGACAACGCTATGGCTACACCTTC. It is translated as CASSAGQRYGYTF.

V usage is TRBV7-9 and J usage is TRBJ2-5, with 8 bases matching TRBD2. Germline V lookup: CDR1 SEHNR, CDR2 FQNEAQ (reference sequence). V was pared by 1 base and J by 5 bases, with 6 bases of the junction left unmatched. There are 15 residues in the CDR3. CDR3 DNA: TGTGCCAGCAGCTTAGGAGCGGGAGTCCGGGAGACCCAGTACTTC. Amino acid sequence: CASSLGAGVRETQYF.

The chain joins TRBV2 to TRBJ1-2; 7 bases are a match to TRBD1. The length of the CDR3 is 13 residues. With V trimmed by 2 bases and J by 4 bases, 1 base remained unmatched. Germline values: CDR1 SNHLY, CDR2 FYNNEI. CDR3 in amino acids: CASSERDSYGYTF. CDR3 DNA: TGTGCCAGCAGTGAAAGGGACAGCTATGGCTACACCTTC.

The chain links TRBV7-7 to TRBJ2-2; 7 bases agree with TRBD1. The germline V gene encodes CDR1 SSHAT and CDR2 FNYEAQ (reference sequence). J was trimmed by 0 bases and V by 4 bases; bases with no gene match: 5. There are 16 residues in the CDR3. CDR3 in DNA: TGTGCCAGCAGCTCCAGACAGGGTACGAACACCGGGGAGCTGTTTTTT. It specifies CASSSRQGTNTGELFF.

The CDR3 protein is CASSVYGEQFF. For the CDR3, the DNA is TGTGCCAGCAGCGTCTATGGTGAGCAGTTCTTC. This chain links TRBV6-5 with TRBJ2-1; D uncertain. CDR1 and CDR2 from the germline V gene are MNHEY and SVGAGI. V lost 6 bases and J 9 bases, leaving 9 bases between the germline ends. The CDR3 runs to 11 residues.

This chain joins TRBV5-1 and TRBJ2-3; tentative D call: TRBD2 (5 bases). Germline CDR1 reads SGHRS; CDR2 reads YFSETQ. The ends were cut back, 4 bases at V and 4 bases at J, with 13 bases in the middle. The CDR3 has 14 residues. CDR3 in amino acids: CASSPNWGADTQYF. For the CDR3, the DNA is TGCGCCAGCAGCCCAAACTGGGGAGCAGATACGCAGTATTTT.

The chain joins TRBV5-4 to TRBJ2-1, with no clear D. With 4 bases removed from V and 8 bases from J, the gap between germline ends came to 16 bases. Germline values: CDR1 SGHNT, CDR2 YYREEE (reference sequence). This CDR3 is built from 14 residues. The CDR3 region has the DNA TGTGCCAGCAGCCCTGGGTCGGAGAGAGATGAGCAGTTCTTC. It yields the protein CASSPGSERDEQFF. Variable domain in full (rest from reference TRBV5-4 and TRBJ2-1): ETGVTQSPTHLIKTRGQQVTLRCSSQSGHNTVSWYQQALGQGPQFIFQYYREEENGRGNFPPRFSGLQFPNYSSELNVNALELDDSALYLCASSPGSERDEQFFGPGTRLTVL.

The chain recombines TRBV19 with TRBJ1-2; weak D call: TRBD1 (5 bases). Germline V CDR1 and CDR2: LNHDA, SQIVND (reference sequence). V was clipped by 6 bases and J by 2 bases, with 7 bases between them. The CDR3 covers 12 residues. The CDR3 loop reads CASRRGNYGYTF. CDR3 DNA sequence: TGTGCCAGTAGAAGGGGAAACTATGGCTACACCTTC.

J is TRBJ2-7 and V is TRBV11-2, with TRBD1 matching 9 bases. The junction had 4 bases not matched to a gene; V was cut back by 2 bases and J by 5 bases. The CDR3 loop spans 14 amino acids. CDR1 and CDR2 (germline): SGHAT, FQNNGV. DNA for the CDR3: TGTGCCAGCAGCTTAATGACAGGGGGACACGAGCAGTACTTC. Residues: CASSLMTGGHEQYF.

This sequence joins TRBV19 and TRBJ2-1; 13 bases align to TRBD2. Germline CDR1 LNHDA, CDR2 SQIVND (reference sequence). The V gene end was trimmed by 2 bases and the J gene end by 7 bases; junction bases not matched to a gene: 5. The CDR3 consists of 16 residues. This CDR3 is CASSILGTSGENEQFF. The DNA for the CDR3 is TGTGCCAGTAGTATATTGGGGACTAGCGGGGAAAATGAGCAGTTCTTC.

The rearrangement links TRBV21-1 to TRBJ1-4; the table's D call, TRBD1, was not checked against the DNA. TRBV21-1 is termed a pseudogene. This CDR3 comprises 16 residues. The CDR3 nucleotides read TGTGCCAGCAGCAAACCCCCAACAGGGGGGGATGAAAAACTGTTTTTT. Translated, it gives CASSKPPTGGDEKLFF.

This chain joins TRBV28 and TRBJ2-7; D is unresolved. Germline lookup yields CDR1 MDHEN and CDR2 SYDVKM. V was cut by 3 bases and J by 0 bases, with 9 bases left in between. CDR3 length: 14 amino acids. The CDR3 loop reads CASSLAGTSYEQYF. The CDR3 nucleotides read TGTGCCAGCAGTTTGGCAGGCACCTCCTACGAGCAGTACTTC.

The chain links TRBV14 to TRBJ2-7; 7 nucleotides line up with TRBD1. V lost 9 bases to trimming and J lost 0 bases; unmatched junction nucleotides: 8. The CDR3 is made up of 14 amino acids. Germline V gene data show CDR1 as SGHDN and CDR2 as FVKESK. The CDR3 region is CARMIQGTSYEQYF. The CDR3, as DNA: TGTGCCAGGATGATACAGGGGACCTCCTACGAGCAGTACTTC.

The V call is TRBV6-6, the J call TRBJ2-1; 8 positions match TRBD1. V gave up 6 bases and J gave up 8 bases; unmatched junction bases: 6. Germline loops: CDR1 MNHNY, CDR2 SVGAGI (reference sequence). This CDR3 comprises 13 residues. The CDR3 here is CASRRGTGDEQFF. Here the CDR3 DNA reads TGTGCCAGCAGAAGGGGGACAGGCGATGAGCAGTTCTTC.

CDR3 coding DNA: TGTGCCAGCAGCTTGGGCAGGGGAGGGTACGAGCAGTACTTC. It codes for CASSLGRGGYEQYF. The chain has TRBV11-3 and TRBJ2-7, with a tentative D call TRBD2 (7 bases). Per germline, CDR1 SGHNT and CDR2 YENEEA. The V end lost 3 bases, the J end lost 4 bases, and 13 bases lay between the germline ends. CDR3 length: 14 amino acids.

J is TRBJ1-5 and V is TRBV27; D not resolved. This CDR3 has 12 residues. The V end lost 3 bases, the J end lost 3 bases, and 3 bases lay between the germline ends. Per the germline V gene, CDR1 is MNHEY and CDR2 is SMNVEV (reference sequence). In DNA, the CDR3 is TGTGCCAGCAGTTTCCTCAATCAGCCCCAGCATTTT. Translation gives CASSFLNQPQHF.

The chain carries TRBV7-2 and TRBJ1-5, with 8 bases that match TRBD1. J was trimmed by 0 bases and V by 7 bases; bases with no gene match: 8. This CDR3 has 16 residues. CDR1 is SGHTA, CDR2 FQGNSA, per germline. CDR3 bases: TGTGCCAGCACCGGGGACAGGCAAAATAGCAATCAGCCCCAGCATTTT. Amino acids: CASTGDRQNSNQPQHF.

This chain joins TRBV7-2 and TRBJ2-1; TRBD2 matches at 13 bases. Trimming took 1 base from V and 7 from J; bases not matched to a gene: 4. The CDR3 is made up of 16 amino acids. Germline V CDR1 and CDR2: SGHTA, FQGNSA. CDR3 sequence: CASSLGGLAGLNEQFF. The CDR3 DNA reads TGTGCCAGCAGCTTAGGGGGACTAGCGGGATTGAATGAGCAGTTCTTC.